The rows below give T cell receptor beta chains drawn from one sample of a study of T cell responses to AZD1222 COVID-19 vaccine. Profiled with immunoSEQ multiplex PCR; TCRdb holds only in-frame clones, not every one. The profile shows some 140,000 clones, approximately 88% of them singletons. This sample comprised peripheral blood, obtained on day 0 of AZD1222 vaccination. The receptor source for this set is an adult in good health. CDR3s include the opening cysteine and the closing phenylalanine or tryptophan. Fields, in order: D gene, J gene, V gene, clone size, CDR3 protein, CDR3 DNA. The D gene is left open where the match is weak. Only part of the rows carry a size: once, few, many, or a class if the clone is expanded.

. | TRBJ2-4 | TRBV28 | . | CASSTGRNIQYF | TGTGCCAGCAGTACGGGACGTAACATTCAGTACTTC
. | TRBJ2-5 | TRBV6-5 | once | CASSSLQTGLQETQYF | TGTGCCAGCAGTTCCCTCCAGACAGGTCTCCAAGAGACCCAGTACTTC
TRBD2 | TRBJ2-1 | TRBV28 | . | CASSSPSGEGTLHEQFF | TGTGCCAGCAGTTCCCCCTCTGGGGAGGGAACTCTCCATGAGCAGTTCTTC
TRBD1 | TRBJ2-3 | TRBV3-1/TRBV3-2 | . | CASSLDTTGTGESDTQYF | TGTGCCAGCAGCCTCGACACTACCGGGACAGGGGAATCTGATACGCAGTATTTT
. | TRBJ2-7 | TRBV7-2 | . | CASSLVRASSYEQYF | TGTGCCAGCAGCTTAGTCAGGGCCAGCTCCTACGAGCAGTACTTC
. | TRBJ2-1 | TRBV7-9 | . | CASSPLEGRTYNEQFF | TGTGCCAGCAGCCCCCTCGAGGGTAGGACCTACAATGAGCAGTTCTTC
. | TRBJ1-1 | TRBV18 | . | CASSPMSPGSAEAFF | TGTGCCAGCTCACCAATGAGTCCAGGGAGTGCTGAAGCTTTCTTT
TRBD1 | TRBJ1-2 | TRBV28 | . | CASSGGTAFYGYTF | TGTGCCAGCAGCGGGGGGACAGCTTTCTATGGCTACACCTTC
. | TRBJ1-5 | TRBV5-1 | . | CASSPDRNQPQHF | TGCGCCAGCAGCCCGGACAGAAATCAGCCCCAGCATTTT
. | TRBJ1-1 | TRBV5-6 | . | CASSLVRGAETEAFF | TGTGCCAGCAGCTTGGTACGGGGGGCGGAAACTGAAGCTTTCTTT
. | TRBJ2-1 | TRBV5-4 | . | CASRELLNEQFF | TGTGCCAGCAGGGAACTCTTAAATGAGCAGTTCTTC
. | TRBJ2-3 | TRBV28 | . | CASSSRDTMADTQYF | TGTGCCAGCAGTTCCCGGGACACCATGGCCGATACGCAGTATTTT
. | TRBJ1-2 | TRBV6-6 | . | CASIPGGDSRMYGYTF | TGTGCCAGCATCCCGGGCGGGGATAGTCGGATGTATGGCTACACCTTC
TRBD1 | TRBJ2-1 | TRBV5-5 | . | CASSPDPTGRPDEQFF | TGTGCCAGCAGCCCGGATCCGACAGGGCGGCCGGATGAGCAGTTCTTC
TRBD1 | TRBJ1-1 | TRBV30 | . | CACTSTTGGPAFF | TGTGCCTGTACGTCGACCACAGGGGGCCCGGCTTTCTTT
. | TRBJ2-7 | TRBV19 | . | CASSISGQGTYEQYF | TGTGCCAGTAGTATTTCGGGACAAGGTACCTACGAGCAGTACTTC
. | TRBJ1-5 | TRBV7-2 | . | CASSLRGLGQPQHF | TGTGCCAGCAGCTTACGGGGTCTGGGTCAGCCCCAGCATTTT
TRBD1 | TRBJ2-7 | TRBV5-1 | few | CASRLGGQGAPSYEQYF | TGCGCCAGCAGGCTAGGGGGACAGGGGGCTCCCTCCTACGAGCAGTACTTC
TRBD1 | TRBJ1-1 | TRBV30 | . | CAWIRDRADTEAFF | TGTGCCTGGATCCGGGACAGGGCCGACACTGAAGCTTTCTTT
. | TRBJ2-7 | TRBV10-2 | . | CASSETSAGHSYEQYF | TGCGCCAGCAGTGAGACATCGGCAGGGCACTCCTACGAGCAGTACTTC
. | TRBJ1-1 | TRBV9 | . | CASSAVGGTEAFF | TGTGCCAGCAGCGCCGTAGGGGGCACTGAAGCTTTCTTT
. | TRBJ1-1 | TRBV6-6 | . | CASRAQGLGTEAFF | TGTGCCAGCAGAGCACAGGGCCTGGGCACTGAAGCTTTCTTT
TRBD2 | TRBJ2-2 | TRBV28 | . | CASSLVLPGALAGNTGELFF | TGTGCCAGCAGTTTGGTTTTGCCGGGGGCGCTAGCGGGGAACACCGGGGAGCTGTTTTTT
. | TRBJ1-1 | TRBV28 | . | CASSPQRRYTEAFF | TGTGCCAGCAGCCCACAACGGCGGTACACTGAAGCTTTCTTT
. | TRBJ2-7 | TRBV20-1 | . | CSASYRVIQQYF | TGCAGTGCTAGTTATCGGGTGATCCAGCAGTACTTC
. | TRBJ1-5 | TRBV2 | . | CASSVQTGPNQPQHF | TGTGCCAGCAGTGTCCAAACGGGTCCCAATCAGCCCCAGCATTTT
. | TRBJ1-4 | TRBV6-5 | . | CASKGRIATNEKLFF | TGTGCCAGCAAGGGCAGGATTGCAACTAATGAAAAACTGTTTTTT